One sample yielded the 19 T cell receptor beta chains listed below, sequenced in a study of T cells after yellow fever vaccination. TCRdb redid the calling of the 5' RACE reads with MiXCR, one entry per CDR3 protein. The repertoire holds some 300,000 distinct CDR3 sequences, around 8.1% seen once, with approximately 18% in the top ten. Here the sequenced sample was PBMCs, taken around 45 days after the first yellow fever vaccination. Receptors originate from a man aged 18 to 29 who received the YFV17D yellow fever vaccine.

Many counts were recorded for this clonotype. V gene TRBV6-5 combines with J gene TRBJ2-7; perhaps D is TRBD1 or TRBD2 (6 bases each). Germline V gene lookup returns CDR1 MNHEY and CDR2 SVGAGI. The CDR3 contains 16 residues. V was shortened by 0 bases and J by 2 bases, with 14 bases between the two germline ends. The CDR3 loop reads CASSYSELGGTYEQYF. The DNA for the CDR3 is TGTGCCAGCAGTTACTCGGAGCTAGGGGGGACCTACGAGCAGTACTTC.

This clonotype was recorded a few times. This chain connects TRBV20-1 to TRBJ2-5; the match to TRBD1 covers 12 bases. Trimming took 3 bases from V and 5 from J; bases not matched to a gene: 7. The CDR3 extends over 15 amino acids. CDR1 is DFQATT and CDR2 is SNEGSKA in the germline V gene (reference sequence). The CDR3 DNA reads TGCAGTGCTAGTGGGGACAGGGGGCGCGAGGAGACCCAGTACTTC. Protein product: CSASGDRGREETQYF.

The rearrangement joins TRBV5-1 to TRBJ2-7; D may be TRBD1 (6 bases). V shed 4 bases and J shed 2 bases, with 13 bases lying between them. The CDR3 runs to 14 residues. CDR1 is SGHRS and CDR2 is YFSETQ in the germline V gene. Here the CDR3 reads CASSTGTGTYEQYF. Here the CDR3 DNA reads TGCGCCAGCAGCACAGGGACGGGGACCTACGAGCAGTACTTC. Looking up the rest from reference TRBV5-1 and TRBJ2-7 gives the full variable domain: KAGVTQTPRYLIKTRGQQVTLSCSPISGHRSVSWYQQTPGQGLQFLFEYFSETQRNKGNFPGRFSGRQFSNSRSEMNVSTLELGDSALYLCASSTGTGTYEQYFGPGTRLTVT.

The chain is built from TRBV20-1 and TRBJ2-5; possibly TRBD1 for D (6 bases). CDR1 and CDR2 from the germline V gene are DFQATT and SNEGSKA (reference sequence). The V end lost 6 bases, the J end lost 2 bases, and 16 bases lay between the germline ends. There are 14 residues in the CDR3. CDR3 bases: TGCAGTGCCCCAGTTCAGGGGTGGCAAGAGACCCAGTACTTC. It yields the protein CSAPVQGWQETQYF.

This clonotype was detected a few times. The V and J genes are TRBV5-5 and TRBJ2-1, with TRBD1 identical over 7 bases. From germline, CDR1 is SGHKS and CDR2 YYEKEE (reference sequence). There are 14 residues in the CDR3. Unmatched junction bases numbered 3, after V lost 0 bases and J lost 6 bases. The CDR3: CASSLDDRVNEQFF. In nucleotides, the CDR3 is TGTGCCAGCAGCTTGGATGACAGGGTCAATGAGCAGTTCTTC.

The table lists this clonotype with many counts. CDR3 bases: TGTGCTAGTGGTCTAAGACTGGGCTCCTACAATGAGCAGTTCTTC. Residues: CASGLRLGSYNEQFF. The gene calls are TRBV12-5 and TRBJ2-1; D gene uncertain. V gave up 5 bases and J gave up 0 bases, with 11 bases separating them. The CDR3 runs to 15 residues. The V gene's germline CDR1 is LGHNT and CDR2 FRNRAP.

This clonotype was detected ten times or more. The CDR3 here is CASRNTGELFF. CDR3 nucleotide sequence: TGTGCCAGCAGGAACACCGGGGAGCTGTTTTTT. This chain uses TRBV2 with TRBJ2-2, with unresolved D. With 6 bases removed from V and 1 base from J, the gap between germline ends came to 0 bases. This CDR3 contains 11 residues. Germline V lookup: CDR1 SNHLY, CDR2 FYNNEI.

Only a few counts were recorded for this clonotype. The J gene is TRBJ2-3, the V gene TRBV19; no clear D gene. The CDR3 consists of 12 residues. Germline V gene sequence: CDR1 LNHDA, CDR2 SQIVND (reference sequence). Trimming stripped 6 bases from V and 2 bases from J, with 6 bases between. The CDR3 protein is CASRNDTDTQYF. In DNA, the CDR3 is TGTGCCAGTAGAAACGACACAGATACGCAGTATTTT. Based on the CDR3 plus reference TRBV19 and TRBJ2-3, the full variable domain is DGGITQSPKYLFRKEGQNVTLSCEQNLNHDAMYWYRQDPGQGLRLIYYSQIVNDFQKGDIAEGYSVSREKKESFPLTVTSAQKNPTAFYLCASRNDTDTQYFGPGTRLTVL.

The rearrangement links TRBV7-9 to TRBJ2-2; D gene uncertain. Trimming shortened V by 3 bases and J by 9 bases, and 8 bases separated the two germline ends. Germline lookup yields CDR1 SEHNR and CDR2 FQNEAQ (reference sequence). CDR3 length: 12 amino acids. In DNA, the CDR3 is TGTGCCAGCAGCTTCGGGTGGTGGGAGCTGTTTTTT. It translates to CASSFGWWELFF.

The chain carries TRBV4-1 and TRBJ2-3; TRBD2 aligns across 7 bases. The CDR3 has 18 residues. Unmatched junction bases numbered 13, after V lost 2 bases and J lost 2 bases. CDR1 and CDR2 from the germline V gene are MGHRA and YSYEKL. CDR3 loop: CASSQRSGGGGSTDTQYF. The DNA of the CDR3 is TGCGCCAGCAGCCAAAGATCGGGTGGGGGGGGTTCCACAGATACGCAGTATTTT.

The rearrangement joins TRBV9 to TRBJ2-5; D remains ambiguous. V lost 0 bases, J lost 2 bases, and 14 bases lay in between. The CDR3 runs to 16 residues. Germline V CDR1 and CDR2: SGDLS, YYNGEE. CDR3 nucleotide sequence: TGTGCCAGCAGCGTAGGCCCCCAATTAGAGCAAGAGACCCAGTACTTC. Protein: CASSVGPQLEQETQYF.

The CDR3 region is CSVEEGVAGTYNEQFF. The CDR3 DNA sequence: TGCAGCGTTGAAGAGGGAGTAGCGGGGACATACAATGAGCAGTTCTTC. The chain carries TRBV29-1 and TRBJ2-1; 8 nucleotides match TRBD2. Germline V gives CDR1 SQVTM, CDR2 ANQGSEA. The CDR3 length is 16 residues. V shed 0 bases, J shed 4 bases, and the junction held 8 bases outside the gene matches.

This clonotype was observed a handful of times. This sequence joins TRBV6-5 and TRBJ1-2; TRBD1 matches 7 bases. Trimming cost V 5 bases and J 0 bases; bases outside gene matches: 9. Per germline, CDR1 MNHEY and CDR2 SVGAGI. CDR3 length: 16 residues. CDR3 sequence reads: CASSTRQGPANYGYTF. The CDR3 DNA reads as TGTGCCAGCAGTACTCGACAGGGCCCGGCTAACTATGGCTACACCTTC.

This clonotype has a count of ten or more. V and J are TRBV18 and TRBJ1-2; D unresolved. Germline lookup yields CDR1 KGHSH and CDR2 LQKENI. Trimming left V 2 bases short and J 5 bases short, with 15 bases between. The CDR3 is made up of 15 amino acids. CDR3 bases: TGTGCCAGCTCACCAGGTTTCCCGTCTAGGTATGGCTACACCTTC. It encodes CASSPGFPSRYGYTF.

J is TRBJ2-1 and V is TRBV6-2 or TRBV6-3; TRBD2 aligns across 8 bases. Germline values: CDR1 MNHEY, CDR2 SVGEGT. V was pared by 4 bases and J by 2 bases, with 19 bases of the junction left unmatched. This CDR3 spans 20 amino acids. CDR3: CASSSASRGADSNAYNEQFF. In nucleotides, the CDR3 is TGTGCCAGCAGTTCTGCGTCGCGGGGGGCGGACTCGAATGCCTACAATGAGCAGTTCTTC.

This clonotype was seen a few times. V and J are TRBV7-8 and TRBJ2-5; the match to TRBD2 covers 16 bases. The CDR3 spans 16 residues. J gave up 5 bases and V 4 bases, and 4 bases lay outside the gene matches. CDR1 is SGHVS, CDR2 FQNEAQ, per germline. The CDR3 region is CASSWGLAGGGETQYF. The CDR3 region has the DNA TGTGCCAGCAGCTGGGGACTAGCGGGGGGGGGTGAGACCCAGTACTTC.

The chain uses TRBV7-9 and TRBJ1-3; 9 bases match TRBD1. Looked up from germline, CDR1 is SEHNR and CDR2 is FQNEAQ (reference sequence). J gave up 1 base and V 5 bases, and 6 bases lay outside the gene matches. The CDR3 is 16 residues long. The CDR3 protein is CASSIGTGMSGNTIYF. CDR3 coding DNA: TGTGCCAGCAGCATCGGGACAGGGATGTCTGGAAACACCATATATTTT.

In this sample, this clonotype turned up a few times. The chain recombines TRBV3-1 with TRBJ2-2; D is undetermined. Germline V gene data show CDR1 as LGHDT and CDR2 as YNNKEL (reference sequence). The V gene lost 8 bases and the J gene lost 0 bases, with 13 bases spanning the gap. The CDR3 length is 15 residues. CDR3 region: CASRQRLANTGELFF. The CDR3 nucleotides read TGTGCCAGCCGACAACGGCTAGCGAACACCGGGGAGCTGTTTTTT. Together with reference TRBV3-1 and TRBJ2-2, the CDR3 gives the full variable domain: DTAVSQTPKYLVTQMGNDKSIKCEQNLGHDTMYWYKQDSKKFLKIMFSYNNKELIINETVPNRFSPKSPDKAHLNLHINSLELGDSAVYFCASRQRLANTGELFFGEGSRLTVL.

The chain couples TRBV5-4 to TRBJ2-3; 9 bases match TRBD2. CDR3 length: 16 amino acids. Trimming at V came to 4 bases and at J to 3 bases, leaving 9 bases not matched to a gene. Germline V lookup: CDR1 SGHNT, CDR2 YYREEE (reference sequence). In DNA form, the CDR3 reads TGTGCCAGCAGCCTTCGGACTAGCGTAACGACAGATACGCAGTATTTT. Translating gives CASSLRTSVTTDTQYF.